The 6 T cell receptor beta chains below all came from one sample that was sequenced in a study of shared clonotypes between healthy human individuals. It was CD45RO-negative cells, positively selected for CCR7, that made up naive CD8 cells, with terminally differentiated effector memory CD45RA+ cells excluded. The data were produced by immunoSEQ multiplex PCR, yet TCRdb's version contains in-frame clones alone and is incomplete. The sample contains around 2,000,000 clones, about 95% of which appear only once. Sequencing was carried out using naive CD8+ T cells sorted from blood. The receptor set was obtained from a man younger than 35 in good health.

The chain has TRBV28 and TRBJ2-7, with D tentatively TRBD1 (6 bases). The V gene lost 4 bases and the J gene lost 6 bases, with 16 bases spanning the gap. Germline values: CDR1 MDHEN, CDR2 SYDVKM. The CDR3 length is 14 residues. The CDR3 reads CASSSGGPLPEQYF. The CDR3 nucleotides are TGTGCCAGCAGTTCTGGGGGCCCTCTCCCCGAGCAGTACTTC.

The chain is built from TRBV7-3 and TRBJ1-5, with a possible D match to TRBD1 (5 bases). Deletions cut 5 bases from V and 6 bases from J, with 8 bases between. The germline CDR1 and CDR2 sequences are SGHTA and FQGTGA. This CDR3 has 12 residues. CDR3: CASSQGGQPQHF. The CDR3 DNA reads as TGTGCCAGCAGCCAGGGCGGTCAGCCCCAGCATTTT.

The chain recombines TRBV6-6 with TRBJ1-1; 9 bases match TRBD1. The CDR3 loop spans 12 amino acids. Germline CDR1 reads MNHNY; CDR2 reads SVGAGI (reference sequence). The J segment lost 7 bases and the V segment lost 8 bases, leaving 5 bases of the junction unmatched. CDR3 in amino acids: CASQTGGIEAFF. Here the CDR3 DNA reads TGTGCCAGCCAGACAGGGGGGATTGAAGCTTTCTTT.

The J gene is TRBJ2-5, the V gene TRBV6-6; no clear D. Trimming removed 2 bases from V and 5 bases from J, with 9 bases in between. Looked up from germline, CDR1 is MNHNY and CDR2 is SVGAGI (reference sequence). The CDR3 is 13 amino acids. CDR3 bases: TGTGCCAGCAGTTACCCGGAGTGGGAGACCCAGTACTTC. Translated: CASSYPEWETQYF.

The chain uses TRBV25-1 and TRBJ1-2; TRBD1 matches at 8 bases. The CDR3 runs 13 residues. The germline gives CDR1 MGHDK, CDR2 SYGVNS. Germline trimming cut 2 bases from V and 6 bases from J; bases unmatched to any gene: 2. The CDR3 sequence: CASSEPDRDGYTF. Written as DNA, the CDR3 is TGTGCCAGCAGTGAACCGGACAGGGATGGCTACACCTTC.

J is TRBJ1-1 and V is TRBV6-1, with D maybe TRBD1 (5 bases). Trimming shortened V by 8 bases and J by 4 bases, and 11 bases separated the two germline ends. Looked up from germline, CDR1 is MNHNS and CDR2 is SASEGT. The length of the CDR3 is 12 residues. The CDR3 DNA reads TGTGCCAGCGTCCAGGGACTCACTGAAGCTTTCTTT. This translates into CASVQGLTEAFF.